This TCR beta chain was retrieved from a study of response to subunit inactivated influenza vaccine. The germline CDR1 and CDR2 sequences are SGHDN and FVKESK. V lost 3 bases and J lost 3; bases outside the gene matches: 10. The CDR3 sequence is 16 residues long. TCRdb fed the RT-PCR reads into MiXCR, producing one record per CDR3 protein. The repertoire holds more than 450,000 distinct CDR3 sequences, approximately 10% seen once, with 11% in the top ten. The sample was also linked to a second study, of T cells expressing NK-cell markers. That work contributes: Researchers built TCR beta cDNA using 5'RACE template switching with UMIs. The eight sequenced donors comprised seven who were HCMV-seropositive and one who was seronegative. Several experiments added an anti-gamma-delta TCR antibody to sort only alpha-beta TCR T cells.

This TCR was recovered from a man aged 45-65 years who received an inactivated influenza vaccine. V usage is TRBV14 and J usage is TRBJ2-7, with 8 nucleotides matching TRBD2. The source was PBMCs from blood, collected on the day of vaccination. This chain's CDR3 is CASSQGNSGDVYEQYF. The CDR3 DNA is TGTGCCAGCAGCCAGGGGAATAGCGGGGACGTCTACGAGCAGTACTTC.